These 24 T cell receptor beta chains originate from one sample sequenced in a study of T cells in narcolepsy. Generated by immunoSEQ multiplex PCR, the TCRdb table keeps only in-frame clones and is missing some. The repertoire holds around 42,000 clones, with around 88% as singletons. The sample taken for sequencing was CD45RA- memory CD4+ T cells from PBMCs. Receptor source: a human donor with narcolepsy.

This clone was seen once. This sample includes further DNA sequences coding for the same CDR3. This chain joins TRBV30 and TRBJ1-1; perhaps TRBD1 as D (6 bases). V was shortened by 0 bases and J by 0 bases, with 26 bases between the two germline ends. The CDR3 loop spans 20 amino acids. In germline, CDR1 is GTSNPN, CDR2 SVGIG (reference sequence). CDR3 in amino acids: CAWSVPGPGTEGGVNTEAFF. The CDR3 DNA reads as TGTGCCTGGAGTGTACCGGGTCCCGGGACGGAGGGGGGGGTGAACACTGAAGCTTTCTTT.

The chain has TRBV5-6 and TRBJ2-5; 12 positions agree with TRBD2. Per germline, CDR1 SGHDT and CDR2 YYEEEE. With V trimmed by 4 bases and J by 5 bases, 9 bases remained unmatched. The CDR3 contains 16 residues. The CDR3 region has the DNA TGTGCCAGCAGCGAGACTAGCGGGAGAGGTTGGGAGACCCAGTACTTC. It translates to CASSETSGRGWETQYF.

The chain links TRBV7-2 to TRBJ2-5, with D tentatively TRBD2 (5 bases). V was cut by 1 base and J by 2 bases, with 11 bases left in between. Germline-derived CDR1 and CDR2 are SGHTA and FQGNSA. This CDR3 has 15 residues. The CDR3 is CASSLVLRAQETQYF. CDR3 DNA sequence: TGTGCCAGCAGCTTAGTATTGCGGGCGCAAGAGACCCAGTACTTC. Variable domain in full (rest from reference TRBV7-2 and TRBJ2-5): GAGVSQSPSNKVTEKGKDVELRCDPISGHTALYWYRQSLGQGLEFLIYFQGNSAPDKSGLPSDRFSAERTGGSVSTLTIQRTQQEDSAVYLCASSLVLRAQETQYFGPGTRLLVL.

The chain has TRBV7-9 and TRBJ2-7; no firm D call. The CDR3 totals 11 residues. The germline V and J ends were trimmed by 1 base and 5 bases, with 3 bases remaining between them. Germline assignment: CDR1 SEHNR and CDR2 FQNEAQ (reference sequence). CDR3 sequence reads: CASSLEDEQYF. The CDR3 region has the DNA TGTGCCAGCAGCTTAGAAGACGAGCAGTACTTC.

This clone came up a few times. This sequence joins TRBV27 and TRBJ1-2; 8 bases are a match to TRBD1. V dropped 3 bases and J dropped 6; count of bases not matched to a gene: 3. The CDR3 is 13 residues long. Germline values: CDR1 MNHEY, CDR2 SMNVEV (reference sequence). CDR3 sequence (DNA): TGTGCCAGCAGTTTCGGACAGGGCAATGGCTACACCTTC. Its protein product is CASSFGQGNGYTF.

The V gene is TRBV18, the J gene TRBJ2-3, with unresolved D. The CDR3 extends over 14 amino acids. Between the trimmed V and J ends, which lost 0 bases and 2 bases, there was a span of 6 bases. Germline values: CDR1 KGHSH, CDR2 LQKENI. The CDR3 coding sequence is TGTGCCAGCTCACCACCGGTGACCACAGATACGCAGTATTTT. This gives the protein CASSPPVTTDTQYF.

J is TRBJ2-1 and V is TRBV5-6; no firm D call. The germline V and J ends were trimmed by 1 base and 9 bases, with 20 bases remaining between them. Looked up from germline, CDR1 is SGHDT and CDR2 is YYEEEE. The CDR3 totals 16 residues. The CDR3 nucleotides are TGTGCCAGCAGCTTGATCGACGTTTGGGCCCAACCTGAGCAGTTCTTC. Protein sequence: CASSLIDVWAQPEQFF.

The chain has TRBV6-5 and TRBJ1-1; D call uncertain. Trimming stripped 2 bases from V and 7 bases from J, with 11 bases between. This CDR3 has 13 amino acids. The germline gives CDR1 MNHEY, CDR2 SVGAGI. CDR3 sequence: CASSYVQSFEAFF. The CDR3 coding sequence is TGTGCCAGCAGTTACGTCCAGAGTTTTGAAGCTTTCTTT.

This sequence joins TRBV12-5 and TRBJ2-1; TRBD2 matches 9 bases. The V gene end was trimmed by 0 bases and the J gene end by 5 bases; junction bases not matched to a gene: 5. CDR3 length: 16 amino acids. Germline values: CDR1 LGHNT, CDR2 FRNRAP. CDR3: CASGLVLSSGNNEQFF. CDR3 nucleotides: TGTGCTAGTGGTTTGGTACTTTCTAGCGGGAACAATGAGCAGTTCTTC. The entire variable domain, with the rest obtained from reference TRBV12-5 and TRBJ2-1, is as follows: DARVTQTPRHKVTEMGQEVTMRCQPILGHNTVFWYRQTMMQGLELLAYFRNRAPLDDSGMPKDRFSAEMPDATLATLKIQPSEPRDSAVYFCASGLVLSSGNNEQFFGPGTRLTVL.

The CDR3 is CASSTGAYNEQFF. In DNA, the CDR3 is TGTGCCAGCAGTACCGGGGCGTACAATGAGCAGTTCTTC. This chain links TRBV6-6 with TRBJ2-1, with D perhaps being TRBD1 or TRBD2 (5 bases each). Germline CDR1 is MNHNY and CDR2 is SVGAGI (reference sequence). This CDR3 is built from 13 residues. Trimming stripped 5 bases from V and 4 bases from J, with 9 bases between.

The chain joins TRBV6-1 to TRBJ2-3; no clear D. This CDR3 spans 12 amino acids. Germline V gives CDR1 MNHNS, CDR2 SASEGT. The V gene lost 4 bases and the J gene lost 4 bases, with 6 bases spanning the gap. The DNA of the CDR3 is TGTGCCAGCAGTGGACCCCCAGATACGCAGTATTTT. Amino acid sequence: CASSGPPDTQYF.

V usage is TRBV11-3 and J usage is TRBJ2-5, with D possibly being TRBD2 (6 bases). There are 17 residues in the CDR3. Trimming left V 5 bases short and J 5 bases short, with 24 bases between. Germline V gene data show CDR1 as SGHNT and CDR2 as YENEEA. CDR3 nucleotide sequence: TGTGCCAGCAGCCCAAGTCACGGGAGAGTTCCGCGGGAGACCCAGTACTTC. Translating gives CASSPSHGRVPRETQYF.

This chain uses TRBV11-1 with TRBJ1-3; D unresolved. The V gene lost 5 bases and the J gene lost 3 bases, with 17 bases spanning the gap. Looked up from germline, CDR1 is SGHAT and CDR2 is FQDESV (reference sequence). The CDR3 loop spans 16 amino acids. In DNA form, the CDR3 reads TGTGCCAGCAGCCATGACCCTGGCAGACTTGGAAACACCATATATTTT. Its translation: CASSHDPGRLGNTIYF.

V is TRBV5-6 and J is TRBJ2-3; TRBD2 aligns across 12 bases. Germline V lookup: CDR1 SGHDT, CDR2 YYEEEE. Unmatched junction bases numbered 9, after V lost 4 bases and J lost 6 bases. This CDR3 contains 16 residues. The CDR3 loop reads CASSTELAGGRDTQYF. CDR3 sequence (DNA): TGTGCCAGCAGCACCGAACTAGCGGGAGGCAGGGATACGCAGTATTTT.

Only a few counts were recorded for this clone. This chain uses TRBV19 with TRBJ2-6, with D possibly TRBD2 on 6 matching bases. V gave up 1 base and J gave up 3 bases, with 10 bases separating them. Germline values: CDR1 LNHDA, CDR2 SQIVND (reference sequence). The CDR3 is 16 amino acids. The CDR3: CASSIGAGRGANVLTF. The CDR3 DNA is TGTGCCAGTAGTATAGGGGCGGGGCGTGGGGCCAACGTCCTGACTTTC.

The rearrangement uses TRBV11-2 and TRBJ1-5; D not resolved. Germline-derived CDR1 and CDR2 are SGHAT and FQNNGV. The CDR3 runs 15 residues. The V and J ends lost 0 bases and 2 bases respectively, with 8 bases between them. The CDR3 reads CASSLEYRGNQPQHF. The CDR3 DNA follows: TGTGCCAGCAGCTTAGAATATCGGGGCAATCAGCCCCAGCATTTT.

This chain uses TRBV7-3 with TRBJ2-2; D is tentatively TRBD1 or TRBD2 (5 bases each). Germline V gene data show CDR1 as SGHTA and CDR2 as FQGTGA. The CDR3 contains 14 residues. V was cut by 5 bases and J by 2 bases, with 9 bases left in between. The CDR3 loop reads CASSRGLNTGELFF. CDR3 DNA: TGTGCCAGCAGCCGGGGCTTAAACACCGGGGAGCTGTTTTTT.

CDR3 sequence: CATSISRGPYGYTF. CDR3 in DNA: TGTGCCACCAGCATCTCCAGGGGGCCGTATGGCTACACCTTC. The rearrangement uses TRBV15 and TRBJ1-2; 8 bases align to TRBD1. V was pared by 4 bases and J by 5 bases, with 6 bases of the junction left unmatched. The germline V gene has CDR1 LNHNV and CDR2 YYDKDF (reference sequence). This CDR3 spans 14 amino acids.

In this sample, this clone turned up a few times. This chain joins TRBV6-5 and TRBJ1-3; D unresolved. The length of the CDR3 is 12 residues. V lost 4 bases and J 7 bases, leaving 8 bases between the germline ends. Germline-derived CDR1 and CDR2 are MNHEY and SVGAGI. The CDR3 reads CASSSTGNTIYF. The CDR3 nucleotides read TGTGCCAGCAGTTCCACGGGGAACACCATATATTTT.

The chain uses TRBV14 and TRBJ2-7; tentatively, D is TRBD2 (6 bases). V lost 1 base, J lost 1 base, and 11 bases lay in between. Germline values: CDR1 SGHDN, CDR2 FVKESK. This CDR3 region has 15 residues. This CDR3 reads CASSQGPRGSYEQYF. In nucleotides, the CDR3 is TGTGCCAGCAGCCAAGGACCCCGGGGGTCCTACGAGCAGTACTTC.

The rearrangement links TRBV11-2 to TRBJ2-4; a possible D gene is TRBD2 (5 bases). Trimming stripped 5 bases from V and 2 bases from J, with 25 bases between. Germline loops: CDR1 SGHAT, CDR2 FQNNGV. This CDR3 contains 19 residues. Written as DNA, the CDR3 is TGTGCCAGCAGCCGTCCGGGGATCGCCTTCCCTCGGACCAAAAACATTCAGTACTTC. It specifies CASSRPGIAFPRTKNIQYF.

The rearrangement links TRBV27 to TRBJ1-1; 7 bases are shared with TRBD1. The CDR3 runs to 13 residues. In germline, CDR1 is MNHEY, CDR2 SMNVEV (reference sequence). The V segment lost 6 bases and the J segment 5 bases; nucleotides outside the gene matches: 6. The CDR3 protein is CASSDRAGTEAFF. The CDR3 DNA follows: TGTGCCAGCAGCGACAGGGCGGGGACTGAAGCTTTCTTT.

CDR3: CASSRITGNTEAFF. In DNA form, the CDR3 reads TGTGCCAGCAGCCGAATAACAGGGAACACTGAAGCTTTCTTT. The chain recombines TRBV11-3 with TRBJ1-1; D is perhaps TRBD1 (5 bases). The CDR3 is made up of 14 amino acids. CDR1 is SGHNT, CDR2 YENEEA, per germline. Trimming removed 5 bases from V and 1 base from J, with 11 bases in between.

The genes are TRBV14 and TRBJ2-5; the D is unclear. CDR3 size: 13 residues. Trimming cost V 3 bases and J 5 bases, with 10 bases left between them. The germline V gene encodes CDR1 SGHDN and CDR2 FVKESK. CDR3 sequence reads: CASSQGFRETQYF. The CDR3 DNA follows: TGTGCCAGCAGCCAGGGGTTTCGTGAGACCCAGTACTTC.